The sample holds one count of the clone carrying this T cell receptor (beta chain). What it recognizes is unknown. Sampling times: baseline, cycle 4 day 1, cycle 7 day 1. This table comes from immunoSEQ multiplex PCR, and its TCRdb copy is limited to in-frame clones, with some not included. The sample records around 37,000 clones, around nine tenths being singletons. The source of the sample is a study of OX40 agonist ivuxolimab in advanced cancers. Background on the study: With ivuxolimab, an agonistic anti-OX40 (CD134) antibody, patients were treated. Patients with prior anti-PD-1, anti-PD-L1 or anti-CTLA-4 therapy were eligible; roughly 41% had some.

General study findings and limits: The study observed clonal expansion of CD4+ and CD8+ blood T cells by week 6 at 0.1 to 3.0 mg/kg.

The V gene end was trimmed by 6 bases and the J gene end by 7 bases; junction bases not matched to a gene: 2. The CDR3 is made up of 13 amino acids. Germline V gene data show CDR1 as MNHEY and CDR2 as SVGAGI. The chain has TRBV6-5 and TRBJ2-1; 11 bases agree with TRBD2. The specimen was CD4+ or CD8+ T cells sorted from blood, collected in a trial of the OX40 agonist ivuxolimab. This sequence originates from an adult with an advanced solid tumor such as melanoma, head and neck, liver or kidney cancer. The CDR3 protein is CASSWTSGNEQFF. The CDR3 DNA is TGTGCCAGCAGCTGGACTAGCGGGAATGAGCAGTTCTTC.